This TCR beta chain was sequenced during a study of blood T cell repertoires in COVID-19. Study context: In each case, the material was cDNA or gDNA derived from T cells, B-cell-depleted T cells, or PBMCs.

Libraries were prepared by immunoSEQ multiplex PCR; TCRdb keeps only in-frame clonotypes and omits some of them. Here the sample spans more than 100,000 clones, roughly 90% being singletons. The count of this clone is one. The ends lost 1 base at V and 9 bases at J; junction bases unmatched: 4. There are 15 residues in the CDR3. Germline V gene lookup returns CDR1 SGHAT and CDR2 FQNNGV. The TCR sequence derives from a man over 45 with active or convalescent COVID-19. Specimen: peripheral blood. The rearrangement links TRBV11-2 to TRBJ1-6; TRBD1 agrees at 9 bases. CDR3 coding DNA: TGTGCCAGCAGCTTAGTCGGGACAGGGACTTCACCCCTCCACTTT. Encoded protein: CASSLVGTGTSPLHF.